These T cell receptor beta chains were read from a single sample in a study of cytomegalovirus exposure and HLA in healthy donors. Some clones are missing from TCRdb's copy, which holds only in-frame ones; the method was immunoSEQ multiplex PCR. The listing records 150,000 to 200,000 clones. Sequenced sample: PBMCs. The receptors were sampled from a woman under 30 in good health and CMV-seropositive. CDR3s include the opening cysteine and the closing phenylalanine or tryptophan. D genes are given only for firm matches.

V gene	D gene	CDR3 length	J gene	CDR3 protein	CDR3 DNA
TRBV6-1	TRBD1	13	TRBJ2-7	CACRTGHSYEQYF	TGTGCCTGCAGGACAGGTCACTCCTACGAGCAGTACTTC
TRBV4-2	.	13	TRBJ1-1	CASSQVGDTEAFF	TGTGCCAGCAGCCAAGTAGGGGACACTGAAGCTTTCTTT
TRBV5-1	TRBD1	14	TRBJ2-5	CASSLGTGKETQYF	TGCGCCAGCAGCCTAGGGACAGGGAAAGAGACCCAGTACTTC
TRBV14	TRBD2	15	TRBJ2-3	CASSHLGLVGDTQYF	TGTGCCAGCAGCCACCTAGGACTAGTGGGAGATACGCAGTATTTT
TRBV19	.	13	TRBJ1-2	CASSIPGLYGYTF	TGTGCCAGTAGCATCCCAGGGCTCTATGGCTACACCTTC
TRBV2	TRBD2	13	TRBJ2-7	CASREREMYEQYF	TGTGCCAGCAGGGAGCGGGAGATGTACGAGCAGTACTTC
TRBV28	TRBD1	15	TRBJ2-3	CASSAGTGGWGTQYF	TGTGCCAGCAGTGCTGGGACAGGGGGTTGGGGCACGCAGTATTTT
TRBV2	.	10	TRBJ2-7	CASRSTEQYF	TGTGCCAGCAGGAGTACCGAGCAGTACTTC
TRBV28	.	14	TRBJ1-1	CASRPLQGNTEAFF	TGTGCCAGCAGGCCACTTCAGGGGAACACTGAAGCTTTCTTT
TRBV5-1	TRBD2	15	TRBJ2-7	CASSLGAGGPYEQYF	TGCGCCAGCAGCTTAGGAGCGGGAGGTCCCTACGAGCAGTACTTC
TRBV19	.	14	TRBJ1-1	CASSTNGGRPEAFF	TGCGCCAGTAGTACTAACGGAGGGAGGCCTGAAGCTTTCTTT
TRBV30	.	12	TRBJ2-7	CAWSLQGGEQYF	TGTGCCTGGAGCTTACAGGGTGGCGAGCAGTACTTC
TRBV10-3	.	16	TRBJ1-2	CAISESRGSLNYGYTF	TGTGCCATCAGTGAGTCTAGGGGCAGTTTAAACTATGGCTACACCTTC
TRBV11-2	.	13	TRBJ2-2	CASSVPHTGELFF	TGTGCCAGCAGCGTCCCTCACACCGGGGAGCTGTTTTTT
TRBV19	TRBD2	15	TRBJ2-1	CASSLQRGSYNEQFF	TGTGCCAGTAGTCTCCAGCGGGGCTCCTACAATGAGCAGTTCTTC
TRBV10-3	.	13	TRBJ1-1	CAISEYADTEAFF	TGTGCCATCAGTGAGTATGCGGACACTGAAGCTTTCTTT
TRBV4-2	.	13	TRBJ1-5	CASSQDSDQPQHF	TGTGCCAGCAGCCAAGACAGTGATCAGCCCCAGCATTTT
TRBV4-3	TRBD1	18	TRBJ2-1	CASSQYRIGTGGGNEQFF	TGCGCCAGCAGCCAATACCGAATCGGGACAGGGGGCGGCAATGAGCAGTTCTTC
TRBV7-8	.	13	TRBJ2-3	CASSLDREDTQYF	TGTGCCAGCAGCTTAGACAGGGAAGATACGCAGTATTTT
TRBV7-2	.	15	TRBJ1-2	CASSLGPVANYGYTF	TGTGCCAGCAGCTTAGGTCCGGTAGCTAACTATGGCTACACCTTC
TRBV19	.	15	TRBJ1-4	CASRLVDSTLEELFF	TGTGCCAGTAGGCTAGTGGACAGCACTTTGGAGGAACTGTTTTTT
TRBV5-4	TRBD1	18	TRBJ1-2	CASSRPKPGQGFWYGYTF	TGTGCCAGCAGCCGACCCAAGCCGGGACAGGGATTTTGGTATGGCTACACCTTC
TRBV5-1	.	13	TRBJ2-5	CASSLGTQETQYF	TGCGCCAGCAGCTTGGGGACTCAAGAGACCCAGTACTTC
TRBV7-2	.	14	TRBJ1-5	CASSEGVGNQPQHF	TGTGCCAGCAGCGAAGGGGTTGGCAATCAGCCCCAGCATTTT
TRBV20-1	.	11	TRBJ2-5	CSASKLETQYF	TGCAGTGCTTCTAAGTTAGAGACCCAGTACTTC
TRBV7-2	.	14	TRBJ1-1	CASSWAGIDTEAFF	TGTGCCAGCAGCTGGGCAGGGATAGACACTGAAGCTTTCTTT
TRBV4-3	.	12	TRBJ1-2	CASSDPPGGYTF	TGCGCCAGCAGTGACCCCCCGGGAGGCTACACCTTC
TRBV5-5	TRBD1	14	TRBJ2-7	CASSFQTGWDEQYF	TGTGCCAGCAGCTTTCAGACAGGGTGGGACGAGCAGTACTTC
TRBV10-3	.	15	TRBJ2-3	CAISESGLLTDTQYF	TGTGCCATCAGTGAGTCTGGACTCCTCACAGATACGCAGTATTTT
TRBV19	TRBD1	15	TRBJ2-7	CASSRDRGSGDEQYF	TGTGCCAGTAGTAGGGACAGGGGCTCGGGGGACGAGCAGTACTTC
TRBV7-9	.	12	TRBJ2-1	CASSLGLAEQFF	TGTGCCAGCAGCTTAGGATTAGCGGAGCAGTTCTTC
TRBV19	TRBD1	16	TRBJ2-7	CASSIYSTGKTYEQYF	TGTGCCAGTAGTATCTACTCGACAGGGAAAACGTACGAGCAGTACTTC
TRBV7-9	TRBD1	13	TRBJ1-2	CASSVDRGGGYTF	TGTGCCAGCAGCGTGGACAGGGGTGGTGGCTACACCTTC
TRBV7-3	.	15	TRBJ2-1	CASSSATRMGNEQFF	TGTGCCAGCAGCTCGGCGACTAGGATGGGCAATGAGCAGTTCTTC
TRBV6-1	TRBD2	19	TRBJ2-3	CASSEFTGLAGEWGDTQYF	TGTGCCAGCAGTGAATTTACGGGACTAGCGGGGGAATGGGGAGATACGCAGTATTTT
TRBV19	TRBD2	14	TRBJ2-7	CARPRYLAGDEQYF	TGTGCCAGGCCCCGTTACCTAGCGGGAGACGAGCAGTACTTC
TRBV4-3	.	16	TRBJ2-7	CASSQGGGLGGDEQYF	TGCGCCAGCAGCCAAGGTGGCGGCCTGGGTGGCGACGAGCAGTACTTC
TRBV7-8	.	14	TRBJ1-5	CASSPIEKNQPQHF	TGTGCCAGCAGCCCGATAGAGAAGAATCAGCCCCAGCATTTT
TRBV19	TRBD1	16	TRBJ1-5	CASSPREGASNQPQHF	TGTGCCAGTAGTCCCCGGGAGGGGGCGAGCAATCAGCCCCAGCATTTT
TRBV10-1	TRBD1	14	TRBJ2-7	CASSAAGTGREQYF	TGCGCCAGCAGCGCTGCCGGGACAGGGAGGGAGCAGTACTTC
TRBV5-1	TRBD2	18	TRBJ2-1	CASSLPLADYSSYNEQFF	TGCGCCAGCAGCTTGCCACTAGCGGATTACAGCTCCTACAATGAGCAGTTCTTC
TRBV27	.	15	TRBJ1-4	CASSFGGARDEKLFF	TGTGCCAGCAGTTTTGGGGGGGCGCGAGATGAAAAACTGTTTTTT
TRBV6-6	TRBD1	13	TRBJ1-1	CASSRTGDTEAFF	TGTGCCAGCAGTCGGACAGGGGACACTGAAGCTTTCTTT
TRBV11-2	.	14	TRBJ1-5	CASSLDRVGQPQHF	TGTGCCAGCAGCTTAGACAGGGTCGGACAGCCCCAGCATTTT
TRBV6-1	TRBD1	15	TRBJ1-3	CASSELQGVGNTIYF	TGTGCCAGCAGTGAGTTACAGGGGGTTGGAAACACCATATATTTT
TRBV5-4	TRBD1	12	TRBJ1-1	CASSGRTGEAFF	TGTGCCAGCAGCGGTCGGACAGGGGAGGCTTTCTTT
TRBV28	.	14	TRBJ1-4	CASSLLSTNEKLFF	TGTGCCAGCAGTTTACTGAGCACTAATGAAAAACTGTTTTTT
TRBV7-2	.	14	TRBJ1-2	CASSFGLFNYGYTF	TGTGCCAGCAGCTTTGGACTGTTTAACTATGGCTACACCTTC
TRBV7-9	.	12	TRBJ2-7	CASRPQGGEQYF	TGTGCCAGCAGACCACAGGGCGGCGAGCAGTACTTC
TRBV6-1	.	16	TRBJ1-3	CASSGGVALSGNTIYF	TGTGCCAGCAGTGGGGGGGTGGCCCTCTCTGGAAACACCATATATTTT
TRBV19	.	16	TRBJ1-3	CASSPGSRVSGNTIYF	TGTGCCAGTAGTCCCGGATCGAGGGTCTCTGGAAACACCATATATTTT
TRBV5-1	TRBD1	14	TRBJ1-1	CASSTGQGNTEAFF	TGCGCCAGCAGCACGGGACAGGGGAACACTGAAGCTTTCTTT
TRBV5-6	TRBD1	14	TRBJ1-4	CASSQGGRNEKLFF	TGTGCCAGCAGCCAGGGGGGAAGGAATGAAAAACTGTTTTTT
TRBV5-1	TRBD1	15	TRBJ1-6	CASSLQGAYNSPLHF	TGCGCCAGCAGCTTGCAGGGGGCCTATAATTCACCCCTCCACTTT
TRBV7-8	TRBD1	14	TRBJ2-1	CASSPLGQGNEQFF	TGTGCCAGCAGCCCCCTTGGACAGGGCAATGAGCAGTTCTTC
TRBV6-4	.	13	TRBJ2-1	CASSDGTTNEQFF	TGTGCCAGCAGTGACGGTACTACGAATGAGCAGTTCTTC
TRBV6-5	.	16	TRBJ2-7	CASSYSTGRQSYEQYF	TGTGCCAGCAGTTACTCGACCGGGAGACAATCCTACGAGCAGTACTTC
TRBV4-1	.	15	TRBJ2-7	CASSPIQGKLDEQYF	TGCGCCAGCAGCCCTATCCAGGGGAAACTCGACGAGCAGTACTTC
TRBV14	.	17	TRBJ2-3	CASSHPGRSSLTDTQYF	TGTGCCAGCAGCCACCCCGGGAGATCCTCACTCACAGATACGCAGTATTTT